The 10 T cell receptor beta chains presented below share a single source sample, sequenced in a study of response to subunit inactivated influenza vaccine. One entry per CDR3 protein results from TCRdb running MiXCR on the RT-PCR reads. The sample has just over 300,000 distinct CDR3 sequences; 21% are singletons. Here the sequenced sample was PBMCs from blood, taken approximately 20 months after vaccination. The receptors stem from a man in his fifties or sixties who received an inactivated influenza vaccine.

This clonotype was recorded at least ten times. The V gene is TRBV11-2, the J gene TRBJ1-1; unclear D gene. The ends were cut back, 4 bases at V and 8 bases at J, with 14 bases in the middle. Germline CDR1 and CDR2: SGHAT and FQNNGV. This CDR3 is built from 13 residues. Here the CDR3 reads CASSSGRLVEAFF. Here the CDR3 DNA reads TGTGCCAGCAGCTCTGGGAGGTTGGTGGAAGCTTTCTTT.

This clonotype showed up just a few times. J is TRBJ2-1 and V is TRBV7-9, with a possible D match to TRBD1 (5 bases). Per the germline V gene, CDR1 is SEHNR and CDR2 is FQNEAQ (reference sequence). The CDR3 is made up of 13 amino acids. V shed 5 bases and J shed 4 bases, with 9 bases lying between them. The CDR3 loop is CASSVTAYNEQFF. The CDR3 DNA follows: TGTGCCAGCAGCGTGACAGCATACAATGAGCAGTTCTTC.

This clonotype occurred a few times. The rearrangement uses TRBV6-1 and TRBJ1-4, with 9 bases identical to TRBD1. V shed 7 bases, J shed 7 bases, and the junction held 10 bases outside the gene matches. The length of the CDR3 is 15 residues. The V gene's germline CDR1 is MNHNS and CDR2 SASEGT. In nucleotides, the CDR3 is TGTGCCAGCAACCGGGTGGGACAGGGTCTTGAAAAACTGTTTTTT. This sequence encodes CASNRVGQGLEKLFF.

This clonotype has a single count. CDR3 in amino acids: CSARTGRNNEQFF. DNA of the CDR3: TGCAGTGCTCGGACAGGGAGGAACAATGAGCAGTTCTTC. The genes are TRBV20-1 and TRBJ2-1; 8 bases fit TRBD1. Germline CDR1 is DFQATT and CDR2 is SNEGSKA (reference sequence). CDR3 length: 13 amino acids. Unmatched junction bases numbered 5, after V lost 5 bases and J lost 5 bases.

This clonotype was counted between two and nine times. The V call is TRBV20-1, the J call TRBJ2-2; 13 bases fit TRBD2. The germline CDR1 and CDR2 sequences are DFQATT and SNEGSKA (reference sequence). V lost 5 bases and J lost 6; bases outside the gene matches: 3. The CDR3 consists of 14 residues. The CDR3 DNA follows: TGCAGTGCTGGACTAGCGGGAGCCGCCGGGGAGCTGTTTTTT. Translating it yields CSAGLAGAAGELFF.

This clonotype has a count of ten or more. The V gene is TRBV5-1, the J gene TRBJ1-2, with D possibly being TRBD1 (5 bases). Germline-derived CDR1 and CDR2 are SGHRS and YFSETQ. This CDR3 is 13 amino acids long. With 4 bases removed from V and 4 bases from J, the gap between germline ends came to 11 bases. The CDR3 DNA reads TGCGCCAGCAGCCAAGACAGTCTCTATGGCTACACCTTC. Translated: CASSQDSLYGYTF.

This clonotype was picked up a small number of times. V usage is TRBV18 and J usage is TRBJ1-6; 11 bases agree with TRBD1. Germline lookup yields CDR1 KGHSH and CDR2 LQKENI. V was pared by 3 bases and J by 5 bases, with 9 bases of the junction left unmatched. The CDR3 is 18 residues long. The CDR3 loop is CASSPFIMDRGHNSPLHF. Written as DNA, the CDR3 is TGTGCCAGCTCACCTTTTATCATGGACAGGGGGCATAATTCACCCCTCCACTTT.

This clonotype has only a few counts. The chain uses TRBV27 and TRBJ2-1; D might be TRBD2 (5 bases). Trimming stripped 4 bases from V and 6 bases from J, with 10 bases between. The CDR3 runs 13 residues. Germline-derived CDR1 and CDR2 are MNHEY and SMNVEV (reference sequence). CDR3 loop: CASSYLAGNEQFF. The CDR3 nucleotides are TGTGCCAGCAGTTATCTCGCGGGCAATGAGCAGTTCTTC.

This clonotype was seen a few times. The chain joins TRBV4-3 to TRBJ1-1; possibly TRBD1 for D (5 bases). This CDR3 is 16 amino acids long. Trimming stripped 1 base from V and 0 bases from J, with 12 bases between. Germline CDR1 and CDR2: LGHNA and YSLEER. CDR3 nucleotide sequence: TGCGCCAGCAGCCAAGCCTACCGACAGTTGAACACTGAAGCTTTCTTT. Translated, it gives CASSQAYRQLNTEAFF.

The CDR3 DNA sequence: TGTGCCAGCAGTGCCGGGACAGGGGGATTCAATGAGCAGTTCTTC. Its translation: CASSAGTGGFNEQFF. The V call is TRBV6-1, the J call TRBJ2-1; 11 bases line up with TRBD1. CDR3 length: 15 residues. The ends lost 4 bases at V and 6 bases at J; junction bases unmatched: 5. CDR1 MNHNS and CDR2 SASEGT come from the germline V gene.